This T cell receptor beta chain is from a study of tumor-infiltrating lymphocytes in localized non-small cell lung cancer. Study-level information: Each patient gave resected tumor and non-adjacent uninvolved lung tissue.

Remarks on this clone: Antigen unknown.

Study-wide points: Technical variation could not be separated from intratumor heterogeneity here.

CDR1 is ENHRY and CDR2 is SYGVKD in the germline V gene. The CDR3 is 13 amino acids. V shed 8 bases and J shed 4 bases, with 14 bases lying between them. Repertoires were generated with immunoSEQ multiplex PCR, while TCRdb's copy carries only in-frame clones and drops some. The table shows approximately 13,000 clones, with 80% to 90% occurring only once. The source material was uninvolved lung tissue not adjacent to the tumor. J is TRBJ1-1 and V is TRBV10-3, with no clear D. The clonotype was recovered from a human donor with non-small cell lung cancer. The CDR3 spells CAISDISSTEAFF. The CDR3 bases are TGTGCCATCTCCGACATTTCTTCCACTGAAGCTTTCTTT.